This T cell receptor (beta chain) derives from a study of blood T cell repertoires in COVID-19. Across the study: Samples of COVID-19 (acute and convalescent) were obtained from the United States, Italy and Spain. Sources were T cells, B-cell-depleted T cells, or PBMCs; the material itself was cDNA or gDNA.

CDR1 and CDR2 from the germline V gene are LGHNT and FRNRAP. The CDR3 contains 17 residues. The ends lost 0 bases at V and 1 base at J; junction bases unmatched: 6. Authors' data handling: Estimated nucleated cell counts came from reference gene primer amplification. The repertoire was sequenced with immunoSEQ multiplex PCR; TCRdb's copy has only in-frame clones and lacks some. V, J and clone size reflect that table, while D and trimming were determined from the DNA. This table holds about 280,000 clones, roughly 85% found once. What was sequenced was peripheral blood. V usage is TRBV12-5 and J usage is TRBJ2-1, with TRBD2 identical over 7 bases. The sequence was collected from a man aged 50-60 years with active or convalescent COVID-19. The CDR3 region has the DNA TGTGCTAGTGGTTTGGTACTTTGGGGAGGGTCCTACAATGAGCAGTTCTTC. Protein sequence: CASGLVLWGGSYNEQFF.